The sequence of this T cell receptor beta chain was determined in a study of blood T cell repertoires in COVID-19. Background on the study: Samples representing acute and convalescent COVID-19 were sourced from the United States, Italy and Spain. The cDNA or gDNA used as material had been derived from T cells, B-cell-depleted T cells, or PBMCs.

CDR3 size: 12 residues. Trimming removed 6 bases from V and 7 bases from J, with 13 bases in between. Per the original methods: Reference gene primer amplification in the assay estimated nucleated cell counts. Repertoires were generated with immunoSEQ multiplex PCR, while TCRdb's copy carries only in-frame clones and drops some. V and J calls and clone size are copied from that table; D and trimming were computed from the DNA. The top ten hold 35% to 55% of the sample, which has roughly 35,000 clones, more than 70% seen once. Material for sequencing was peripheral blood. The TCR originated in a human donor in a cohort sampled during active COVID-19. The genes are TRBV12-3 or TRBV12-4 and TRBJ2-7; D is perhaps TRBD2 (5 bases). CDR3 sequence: CASRPEAGEQYF. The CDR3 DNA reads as TGTGCCAGCAGGCCGGAGGCTGGAGAGCAGTACTTC.